This T cell receptor beta chain was identified during a study of identical twins. The study, taken as a whole, reports: Alpha sequences that were out-of-frame and twin-shared showed an excess of low generation probability. Models underestimated out-of-frame TCR alpha sharing in monozygotic twins. Rather than following the same donors, the conclusions depended on cross-sectional statistical analysis.

Remarks on this clonotype: Its cognate antigen is unknown.

The CDR3 covers 13 residues. Trimming pared 1 base from V and 0 bases from J, leaving 4 bases between. Germline loops: CDR1 DFQATT, CDR2 SNEGSKA (reference sequence). TCRdb recomputed calls from the 5' RACE reads with MiXCR, one row per CDR3 protein. The table shows 540,000 or so distinct CDR3 sequences, with about a fifth occurring only once. Separately, the same data were catalogued under a study of yellow fever vaccine responses in identical twins. That work states: Reportedly, twins' vaccine T cell responses looked partly convergent and partly personalized.

The sequence was obtained from a woman younger than 30 in good health. Material: CD4+ T cells sorted from blood. The chain carries TRBV20-1 and TRBJ1-5, with D unresolved. The CDR3 loop reads CSARGASNQPQHF. CDR3 sequence (DNA): TGCAGTGCTAGAGGGGCTAGCAATCAGCCCCAGCATTTT.